This T cell receptor (beta chain) was sequenced for a study of beta chain features in type 1 diabetes. All of the isolated RNA was reverse transcribed, so expressed TCRB transcripts were sequenced. TCRdb keeps only in-frame clones here, not all; method: immunoSEQ multiplex PCR. Among some 900,000 clones listed, roughly a sixth were seen once. This CDR3 contains 19 residues. In germline, CDR1 is MGHRA, CDR2 YSYEKL. J gave up 1 base and V 0 bases, and 9 bases lay outside the gene matches. Study-level results: PCR could preferentially amplify shorter templates, alike in patients and controls.

This clone appeared a few times. The antigen remains undetermined. This TCR was recovered from a woman in her late teens or twenties in good health. V and J are TRBV4-1 and TRBJ2-3; the match to TRBD2 covers 11 bases. The sequenced material came from naive CD4+ T cells from blood. As DNA, the CDR3 is TGCGCCAGCAGCCAAGATATTCTAGCGGGAGGTGGGGGCACAGATACGCAGTATTTT. Its protein is CASSQDILAGGGGTDTQYF.